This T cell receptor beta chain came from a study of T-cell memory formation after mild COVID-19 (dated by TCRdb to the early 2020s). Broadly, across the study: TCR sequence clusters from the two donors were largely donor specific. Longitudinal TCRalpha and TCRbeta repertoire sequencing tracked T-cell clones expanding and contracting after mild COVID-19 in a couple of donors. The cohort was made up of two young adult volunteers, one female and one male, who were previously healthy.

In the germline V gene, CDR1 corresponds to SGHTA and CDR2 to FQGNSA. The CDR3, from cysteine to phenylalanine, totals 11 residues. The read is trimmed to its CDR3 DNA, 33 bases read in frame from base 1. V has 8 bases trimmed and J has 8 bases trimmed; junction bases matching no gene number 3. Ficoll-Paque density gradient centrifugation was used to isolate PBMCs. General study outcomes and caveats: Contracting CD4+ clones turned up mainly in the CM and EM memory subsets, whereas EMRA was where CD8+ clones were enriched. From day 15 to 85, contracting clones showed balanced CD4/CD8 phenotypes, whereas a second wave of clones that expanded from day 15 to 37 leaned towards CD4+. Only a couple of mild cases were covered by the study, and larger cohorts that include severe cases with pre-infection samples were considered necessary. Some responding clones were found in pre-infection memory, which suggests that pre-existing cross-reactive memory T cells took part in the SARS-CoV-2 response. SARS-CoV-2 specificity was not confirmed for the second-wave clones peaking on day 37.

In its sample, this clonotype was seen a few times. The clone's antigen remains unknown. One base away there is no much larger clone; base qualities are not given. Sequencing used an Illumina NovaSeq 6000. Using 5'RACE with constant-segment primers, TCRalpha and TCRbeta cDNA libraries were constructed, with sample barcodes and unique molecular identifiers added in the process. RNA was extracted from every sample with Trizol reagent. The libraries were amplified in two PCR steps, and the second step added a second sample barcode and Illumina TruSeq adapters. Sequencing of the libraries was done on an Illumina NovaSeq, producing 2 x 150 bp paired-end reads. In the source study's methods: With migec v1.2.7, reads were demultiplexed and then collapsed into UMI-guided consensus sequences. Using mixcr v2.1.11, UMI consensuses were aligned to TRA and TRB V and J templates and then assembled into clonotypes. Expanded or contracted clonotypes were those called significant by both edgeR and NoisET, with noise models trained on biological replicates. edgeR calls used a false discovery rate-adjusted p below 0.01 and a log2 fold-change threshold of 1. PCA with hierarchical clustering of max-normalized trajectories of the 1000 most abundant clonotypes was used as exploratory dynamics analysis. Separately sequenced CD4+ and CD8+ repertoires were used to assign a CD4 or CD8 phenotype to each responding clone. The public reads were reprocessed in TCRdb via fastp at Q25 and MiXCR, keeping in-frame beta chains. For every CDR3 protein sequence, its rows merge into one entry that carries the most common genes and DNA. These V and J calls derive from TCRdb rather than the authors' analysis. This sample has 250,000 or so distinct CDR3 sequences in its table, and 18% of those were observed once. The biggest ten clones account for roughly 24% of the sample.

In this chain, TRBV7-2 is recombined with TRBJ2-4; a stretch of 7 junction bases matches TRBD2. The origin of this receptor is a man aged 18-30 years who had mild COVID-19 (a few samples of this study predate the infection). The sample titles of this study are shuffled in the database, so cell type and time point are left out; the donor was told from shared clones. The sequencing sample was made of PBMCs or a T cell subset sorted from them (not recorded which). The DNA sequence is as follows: TGTGCCAGCGGGGCGGGGGACATTCAGTACTTC. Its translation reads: CASGAGDIQYF.